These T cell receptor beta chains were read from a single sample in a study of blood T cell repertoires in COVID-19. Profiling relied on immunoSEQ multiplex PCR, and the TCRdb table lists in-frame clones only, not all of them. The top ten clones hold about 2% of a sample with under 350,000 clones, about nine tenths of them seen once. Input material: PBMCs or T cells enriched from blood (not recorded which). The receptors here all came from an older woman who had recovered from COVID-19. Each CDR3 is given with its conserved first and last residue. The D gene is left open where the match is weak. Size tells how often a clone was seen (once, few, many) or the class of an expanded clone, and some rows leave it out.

CDR3 protein: CAGRTADQPQHF; CDR3 DNA: TGTGCCGGACGGACAGCAGATCAGCCCCAGCATTTT; J gene: TRBJ1-5; clone size: -; D gene: -; V gene: TRBV24-1
CDR3 protein: CASRLAPGLDSYEQYF; CDR3 DNA: TGTGCAAGTCGCTTAGCTCCCGGACTCGATTCCTACGAGCAGTACTTC; J gene: TRBJ2-7; clone size: once; D gene: -; V gene: TRBV12-2
CDR3 protein: CASNTRDLFTDTQYF; CDR3 DNA: TGTGCCAGCAACACTAGGGATTTGTTCACAGATACGCAGTATTTT; J gene: TRBJ2-3; clone size: -; D gene: -; V gene: TRBV7-8
CDR3 protein: CASSLDLQGAKNIQYF; CDR3 DNA: TGCGCCAGCAGCTTGGACCTTCAGGGTGCCAAAAACATTCAGTACTTC; J gene: TRBJ2-4; clone size: -; D gene: -; V gene: TRBV5-1
CDR3 protein: CASSNTGAHEQYF; CDR3 DNA: TGTGCCAGCAGTAATACAGGGGCCCACGAGCAGTACTTC; J gene: TRBJ2-7; clone size: -; D gene: TRBD1; V gene: TRBV7-3
CDR3 protein: CASSPQGKEFQPQHF; CDR3 DNA: TGTGCCAGCAGTCCGCAGGGGAAGGAATTTCAGCCCCAGCATTTT; J gene: TRBJ1-5; clone size: few; D gene: -; V gene: TRBV27
CDR3 protein: CASRDRGTEAFF; CDR3 DNA: TGTGCAAGTCGCGACAGGGGCACTGAAGCTTTCTTT; J gene: TRBJ1-1; clone size: -; D gene: -; V gene: TRBV12-2
CDR3 protein: CASSPGRDRAYGYTF; CDR3 DNA: TGTGCCAGCTCACCCGGCCGGGACAGGGCCTATGGCTACACCTTC; J gene: TRBJ1-2; clone size: -; D gene: TRBD1; V gene: TRBV18
CDR3 protein: CASTTRQTNEQFF; CDR3 DNA: TGTGCCAGCACAACCCGACAAACCAATGAGCAGTTCTTC; J gene: TRBJ2-1; clone size: -; D gene: -; V gene: TRBV6-5
CDR3 protein: CASSLSDTGNTIYF; CDR3 DNA: TGTGCCAGCTCATTGTCAGACACTGGAAACACCATATATTTT; J gene: TRBJ1-3; clone size: once; D gene: -; V gene: TRBV18
CDR3 protein: CASSPQGEQFF; CDR3 DNA: TGTGCCAGCAGCCCGCAGGGTGAGCAGTTCTTC; J gene: TRBJ2-1; clone size: -; D gene: -; V gene: TRBV11-3
CDR3 protein: CASSQVDRDSPLHF; CDR3 DNA: TGCGCCAGCAGCCAAGTTGACAGGGATTCACCCCTCCACTTT; J gene: TRBJ1-6; clone size: few; D gene: TRBD1; V gene: TRBV4-1
CDR3 protein: CASSSDRSYEQYF; CDR3 DNA: TGTGCCAGCAGTTCTGACAGGTCCTACGAGCAGTACTTC; J gene: TRBJ2-7; clone size: few; D gene: -; V gene: TRBV12-3/TRBV12-4
CDR3 protein: CASSESQGGNTIYF; CDR3 DNA: TGTGCCAGCTCAGAGTCCCAGGGTGGAAACACCATATATTTT; J gene: TRBJ1-3; clone size: few; D gene: -; V gene: TRBV18
CDR3 protein: CASSRRESTDTQYF; CDR3 DNA: TGTGCCAGCAGCCGCCGGGAGAGCACAGATACGCAGTATTTT; J gene: TRBJ2-3; clone size: -; D gene: -; V gene: TRBV3-1/TRBV3-2